Described below is a single T cell receptor beta chain sequence and its context. The data originate from a study of chemoradiotherapy in HPV16-positive cancers. Germline V CDR1 and CDR2: SEHNR, FQNEAQ (reference sequence). J gave up 16 bases and V 5 bases, and 13 bases lay outside the gene matches. The CDR3 is 13 amino acids. Libraries were prepared by immunoSEQ multiplex PCR; TCRdb keeps only in-frame clonotypes and omits some of them. The sample contains approximately 17,000 clones, roughly 86% of which appear only once. The material sequenced was blood, taken from a patient who underwent chemoradiotherapy. The TCR comes from a human donor with HPV-associated anogenital cancer. The rearrangement uses TRBV7-9 and TRBJ2-2; 7 bases match TRBD1. The CDR3 loop reads CASSPGQELMPFF. DNA of the CDR3: TGTGCCAGCAGCCCCGGACAGGAGTTGATGCCGTTTTTT.